A single sample gave rise to the 10 T cell receptor beta chains below, sequenced in a study of blood T cell repertoires in COVID-19. Repertoires were generated with immunoSEQ multiplex PCR, while TCRdb's copy carries only in-frame clones and drops some. The sample contains 95,000 to 150,000 clones, 65% to 85% of which appear only once. The source material was peripheral blood. The receptors stem from an elderly man with active or convalescent COVID-19.

This chain links TRBV24-1 with TRBJ2-3, with TRBD1 identical over 9 bases. The germline V gene encodes CDR1 KGHDR and CDR2 SFDVKD. This CDR3 contains 16 residues. J lost 3 bases, V lost 4 bases, and 7 bases had no gene match. For the CDR3, the DNA is TGTGCCACCAGTGACCCCGGGACAGGGCAAACAGATACGCAGTATTTT. It codes for CATSDPGTGQTDTQYF.

The gene calls are TRBV5-1 and TRBJ1-2, with 8 positions matching TRBD1. The germline V gene encodes CDR1 SGHRS and CDR2 YFSETQ. This CDR3 has 13 amino acids. V lost 3 bases and J lost 10; bases outside the gene matches: 8. CDR3 nucleotides: TGCGCCAGCAGCTCGCCGACAGGGGAAGACTACACCTTC. This codes for CASSSPTGEDYTF.

In its sample, this clone was seen a few times. The chain carries TRBV7-2 and TRBJ1-1; possibly TRBD1 for D (5 bases). Germline CDR1 and CDR2: SGHTA and FQGNSA. The CDR3 runs 14 residues. The ends were cut back, 3 bases at V and 0 bases at J, with 8 bases in the middle. In DNA, the CDR3 is TGTGCCAGCAGCTTGGGACTCGTGAACACTGAAGCTTTCTTT. Translating gives CASSLGLVNTEAFF.

The CDR3 DNA sequence: TGTGCCAGCTCACCTGAGGACTATGGCTACACCTTC. It is translated as CASSPEDYGYTF. The chain is built from TRBV18 and TRBJ1-2; D is unresolved. The ends were cut back, 3 bases at V and 3 bases at J, with 5 bases in the middle. In germline, CDR1 is KGHSH, CDR2 LQKENI. This CDR3 is built from 12 residues.

This chain uses TRBV30 with TRBJ2-1, with a tentative D call TRBD2 (6 bases). This CDR3 has 14 residues. Germline V gene data show CDR1 as GTSNPN and CDR2 as SVGIG (reference sequence). Trimming took off 4 bases at V and 0 bases at J, with 10 bases between the two ends. CDR3 loop: CAWTRGSSYNEQFF. CDR3 in DNA: TGTGCCTGGACTCGGGGGAGCTCCTACAATGAGCAGTTCTTC.

This clone was seen repeatedly, ten times or more. The chain has TRBV5-4 and TRBJ2-5, with TRBD1 matching over 9 bases. The V and J ends lost 1 base and 4 bases, in that order; junction bases with no gene match: 8. This CDR3 is 16 amino acids long. In germline, CDR1 is SGHNT, CDR2 YYREEE (reference sequence). The CDR3 reads CASSLSGTGFRETQYF. DNA of the CDR3: TGTGCCAGCAGCTTGTCGGGGACAGGGTTTAGAGAGACCCAGTACTTC.

This chain uses TRBV7-8 with TRBJ2-7; 12 positions agree with TRBD1. Germline CDR1 is SGHVS and CDR2 is FQNEAQ. CDR3 length equals 15 residues. V lost 5 bases and J lost 7; bases outside the gene matches: 9. The DNA of the CDR3 is TGTGCCAGCAGCCCACCCGGGACAGGGGGCGATGAGCAGTACTTC. As protein: CASSPPGTGGDEQYF.

J is TRBJ1-1 and V is TRBV5-1; TRBD1 agrees at 11 bases. CDR3 length: 16 residues. CDR1 is SGHRS and CDR2 is YFSETQ in the germline V gene. V lost 4 bases and J lost 0; bases outside the gene matches: 5. Written as DNA, the CDR3 is TGCGCCAGCAGCCCTGGGACAGGGGGAGTGAACACTGAAGCTTTCTTT. As protein: CASSPGTGGVNTEAFF.

The J gene is TRBJ1-1, the V gene TRBV18; D is uncertain. This CDR3 is 13 amino acids long. V gave up 6 bases and J gave up 5 bases, with 13 bases separating them. Looked up from germline, CDR1 is KGHSH and CDR2 is LQKENI. CDR3 in amino acids: CASSGGSDTEAFF. CDR3 DNA sequence: TGTGCCAGCTCCGGAGGGTCGGATACTGAAGCTTTCTTT.

The rearrangement uses TRBV10-3 and TRBJ2-7; D is perhaps TRBD2 (6 bases). Germline V lookup: CDR1 ENHRY, CDR2 SYGVKD. This CDR3 has 12 amino acids. The germline V and J ends were trimmed by 4 bases and 3 bases, with 7 bases remaining between them. The CDR3 protein is CAISVGGYEQYF. DNA for the CDR3: TGTGCCATCAGTGTCGGGGGCTACGAGCAGTACTTC.